This is a list of T cell receptor beta chains from one sample in a study of blood T cell repertoires in COVID-19. Profiled with immunoSEQ multiplex PCR; TCRdb holds only in-frame clones, not every one. Seen here are 70,000 to 95,000 clones, about 80% observed once, and the top ten hold more than 10%. Sequenced input: peripheral blood. These receptors originate from a woman in her thirties or forties with active or convalescent COVID-19. The CDR3 runs from the conserved cysteine through the conserved F or W. D genes are given only for firm matches. Size tells how often a clone was seen (once, few, many) or the class of an expanded clone, and some rows leave it out.

>NA|NA|TRBJ1-5|TRBV4-2
CASSRGREVSSNQPQHF
TGTGCCAGCAGCCGGGGCAGGGAGGTTAGTAGCAATCAGCCCCAGCATTTT
>NA|NA|TRBJ1-2|TRBV28
CASSRTTDRARGYTF
TGTGCCAGCAGCAGAACCACGGACAGAGCGAGGGGCTACACCTTC
>NA|NA|TRBJ1-5|TRBV5-1
CASKYGQATQHF
TGCGCCAGTAAGTATGGTCAAGCGACCCAGCATTTT
>NA|NA|TRBJ1-1|TRBV10-3
CAISGPGGTEAFF
TGTGCCATCAGTGGTCCGGGGGGCACTGAAGCTTTCTTT
>NA|once|TRBJ2-3|TRBV24-1
CATSREYTQYF
TGTGCCACCAGCAGGGAATATACGCAGTATTTT
>TRBD2|NA|TRBJ2-1|TRBV5-4
CAIGLAGTIEQFF
TGTGCCATCGGACTAGCGGGCACCATTGAGCAGTTCTTC
>NA|NA|TRBJ2-3|TRBV3-1/TRBV3-2
CASSLLSEDTQYF
TGTGCCAGCAGCCTCCTTAGCGAAGATACGCAGTATTTT
>NA|NA|TRBJ1-1|TRBV4-3
CASSQDWARGGVNTEAFF
TGCGCCAGCAGCCAAGATTGGGCTCGGGGAGGAGTGAACACTGAAGCTTTCTTT
>TRBD1|NA|TRBJ2-7|TRBV5-1
CASRDRTGQYEQYF
TGCGCCAGCAGGGACCGGACAGGTCAATACGAGCAGTACTTC
>TRBD1|NA|TRBJ2-2|TRBV7-9
CASTPNPGQGIGELFF
TGTGCCAGCACCCCCAATCCGGGACAGGGAATAGGGGAGCTGTTTTTT
>TRBD2|NA|TRBJ2-5|TRBV6-5
CASSYLGLALETQYF
TGTGCCAGCAGTTACCTGGGACTAGCGCTTGAGACCCAGTACTTC
>NA|NA|TRBJ1-2|TRBV3-1/TRBV3-2
CASSQEGGPKALFAF
TGTGCCAGCAGCCAAGAGGGGGGACCCAAAGCCCTATTTGCCTTC
>TRBD1|NA|TRBJ2-3|TRBV7-3
CASSARDRDTQYF
TGTGCCAGCAGCGCCCGGGACAGGGATACGCAGTATTTT
>NA|few|TRBJ1-2|TRBV12-3/TRBV12-4
CASSQGSGYTF
TGTGCCAGCAGCCAGGGTTCTGGCTACACCTTC
>NA|once|TRBJ1-4|TRBV28
CASSSLDKYEKLFF
TGTGCCAGCAGTTCCCTGGACAAGTATGAAAAACTGTTTTTT
>TRBD2|few|TRBJ2-5|TRBV3-1/TRBV3-2
CASSQRRLAGVETQYF
TGTGCCAGCAGCCAAAGGCGGCTAGCGGGGGTAGAGACCCAGTACTTC